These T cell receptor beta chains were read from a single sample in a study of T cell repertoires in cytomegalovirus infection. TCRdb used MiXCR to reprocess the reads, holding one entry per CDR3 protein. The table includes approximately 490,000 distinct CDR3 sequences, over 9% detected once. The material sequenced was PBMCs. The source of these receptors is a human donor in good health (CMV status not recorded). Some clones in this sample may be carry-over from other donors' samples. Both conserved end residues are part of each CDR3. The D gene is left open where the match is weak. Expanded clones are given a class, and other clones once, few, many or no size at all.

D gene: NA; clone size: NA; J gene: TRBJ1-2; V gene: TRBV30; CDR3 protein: CAWSRVSYGYTF; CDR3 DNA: TGTGCCTGGAGTAGAGTGAGCTATGGCTACACCTTC
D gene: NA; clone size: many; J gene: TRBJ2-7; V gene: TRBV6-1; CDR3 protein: CASSDPGRGAYEQYF; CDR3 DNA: TGTGCCAGCAGTGATCCAGGACGGGGAGCCTACGAGCAGTACTTC
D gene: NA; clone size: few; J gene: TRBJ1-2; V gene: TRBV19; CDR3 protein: CASKKSDVYGYTF; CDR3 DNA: TGTGCCAGTAAAAAGAGTGACGTCTATGGCTACACCTTC
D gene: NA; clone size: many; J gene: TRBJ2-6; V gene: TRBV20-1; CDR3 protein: CSAPGSRSGANVLTF; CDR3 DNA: TGCAGTGCTCCGGGATCCCGCTCTGGGGCCAACGTCCTGACTTTC
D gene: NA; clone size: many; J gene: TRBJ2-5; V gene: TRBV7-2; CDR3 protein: CASSLSWAAQETQYF; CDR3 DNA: TGTGCCAGCAGCTTAAGTTGGGCAGCCCAAGAGACCCAGTACTTC
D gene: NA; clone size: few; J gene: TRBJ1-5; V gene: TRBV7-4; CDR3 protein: CASSLVDHPQHF; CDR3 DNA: TGTGCCAGCAGCTTAGTTGACCATCCCCAGCATTTT
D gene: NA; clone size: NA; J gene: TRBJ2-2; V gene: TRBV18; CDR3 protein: CASSPPGTSDTGELFF; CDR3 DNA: TGTGCCAGCTCACCACCTGGGACAAGTGACACCGGGGAGCTGTTTTTT
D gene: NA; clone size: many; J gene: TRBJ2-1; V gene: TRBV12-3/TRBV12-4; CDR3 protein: CASSVGQNNEQFF; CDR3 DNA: TGTGCCAGCAGTGTTGGACAGAACAATGAGCAGTTCTTC
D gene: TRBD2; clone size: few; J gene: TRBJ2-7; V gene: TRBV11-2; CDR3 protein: CASSVAGTLYEQYF; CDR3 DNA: TGTGCCAGCAGCGTAGCGGGGACCCTCTACGAGCAGTACTTC
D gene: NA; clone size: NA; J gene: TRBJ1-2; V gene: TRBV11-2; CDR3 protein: CASSFDSLGYTF; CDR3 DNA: TGTGCCAGCAGCTTTGACAGTCTTGGCTACACCTTC
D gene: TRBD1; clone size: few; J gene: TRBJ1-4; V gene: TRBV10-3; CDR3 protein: CAISRTGSNEKLFF; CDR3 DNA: TGTGCCATCAGCCGGACAGGGTCTAATGAAAAACTGTTTTTT
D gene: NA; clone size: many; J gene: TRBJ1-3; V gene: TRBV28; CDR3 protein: CASSLGILNSGNTIYF; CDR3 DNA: TGTGCCAGCAGCCTAGGTATCTTAAACTCTGGAAACACCATATATTTT
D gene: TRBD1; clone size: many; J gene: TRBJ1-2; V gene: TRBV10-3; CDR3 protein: CAISGGQGLYGYTF; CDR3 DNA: TGTGCCATCAGTGGGGGACAGGGGCTCTATGGCTACACCTTC
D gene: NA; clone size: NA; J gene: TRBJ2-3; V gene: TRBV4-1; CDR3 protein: CASSQEPPPSTDTQYF; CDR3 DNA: TGCGCCAGCAGCCAAGAACCCCCGCCTAGCACAGATACGCAGTATTTT
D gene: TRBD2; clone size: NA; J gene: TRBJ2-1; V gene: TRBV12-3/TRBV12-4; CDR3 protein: CASRPSTGSGVTSGGNNEQFF; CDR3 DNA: TGTGCCAGCAGACCCTCCACTGGGTCGGGGGTGACTTCGGGGGGAAACAATGAGCAGTTCTTC
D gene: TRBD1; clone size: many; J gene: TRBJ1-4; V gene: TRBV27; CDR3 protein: CASGIDRGHEKLFF; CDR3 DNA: TGTGCCAGCGGAATTGACAGGGGTCATGAAAAACTGTTTTTT
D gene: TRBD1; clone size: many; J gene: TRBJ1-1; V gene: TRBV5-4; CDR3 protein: CASSLPGQMNTEAFF; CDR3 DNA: TGTGCCAGCAGCTTACCGGGACAGATGAACACTGAAGCTTTCTTT
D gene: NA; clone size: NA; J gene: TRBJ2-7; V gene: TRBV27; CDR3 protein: CASSRRGTSSYEQYF; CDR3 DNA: TGTGCCAGCAGTAGACGAGGAACAAGCTCCTACGAGCAGTACTTC
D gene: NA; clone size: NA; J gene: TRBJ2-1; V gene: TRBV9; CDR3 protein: CASSVEGAGNNEQFF; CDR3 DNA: TGTGCCAGCAGCGTAGAGGGTGCGGGAAACAATGAGCAGTTCTTC
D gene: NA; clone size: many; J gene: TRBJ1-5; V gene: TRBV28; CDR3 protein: CASSLSSLKQPQHF; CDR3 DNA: TGTGCCAGCAGTTTAAGTTCGCTAAAGCAGCCCCAGCATTTT
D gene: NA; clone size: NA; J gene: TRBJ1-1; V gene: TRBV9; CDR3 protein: CASSVGGRGYTEAFF; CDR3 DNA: TGTGCCAGCAGCGTAGGGGGAAGGGGCTACACTGAAGCTTTCTTT
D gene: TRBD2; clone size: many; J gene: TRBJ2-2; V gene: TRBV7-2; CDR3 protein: CASSFPSGTNTGELFF; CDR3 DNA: TGTGCCAGCAGCTTCCCTAGCGGGACGAACACCGGGGAGCTGTTTTTT
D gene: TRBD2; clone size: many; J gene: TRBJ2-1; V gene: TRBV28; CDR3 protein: CASSYGLARGEQFF; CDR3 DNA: TGTGCCAGCAGCTACGGACTAGCGAGAGGTGAGCAGTTCTTC
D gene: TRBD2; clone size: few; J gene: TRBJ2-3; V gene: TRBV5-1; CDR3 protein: CASRDSGSPDTQYF; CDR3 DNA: TGCGCCAGCAGAGATAGCGGGAGTCCAGATACGCAGTATTTT
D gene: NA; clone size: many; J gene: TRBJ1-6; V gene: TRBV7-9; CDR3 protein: CASSLEQQNSPLHF; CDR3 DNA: TGTGCCAGCAGCTTGGAACAGCAGAATTCACCCCTCCACTTT
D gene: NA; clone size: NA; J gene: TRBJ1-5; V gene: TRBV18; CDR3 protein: CASSSTGSTSGQPQHF; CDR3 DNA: TGTGCCAGCTCATCGACAGGATCAACGTCGGGGCAGCCCCAGCATTTT
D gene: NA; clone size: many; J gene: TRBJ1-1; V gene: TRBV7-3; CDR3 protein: CASRLSDSMNTEAFF; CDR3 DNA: TGTGCCAGCAGACTCTCCGACAGCATGAACACTGAAGCTTTCTTT
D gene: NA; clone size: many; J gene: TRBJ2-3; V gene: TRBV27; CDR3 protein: CASSSPGPLTTDTQYF; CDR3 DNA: TGTGCCAGCAGCTCGCCCGGGCCATTAACCACAGATACGCAGTATTTT
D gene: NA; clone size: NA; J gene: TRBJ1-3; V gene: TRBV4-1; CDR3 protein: CASSQDKARSRSGNTIYF; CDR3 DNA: TGCGCCAGCAGCCAAGATAAGGCCCGCAGTCGTTCTGGAAACACCATATATTTT
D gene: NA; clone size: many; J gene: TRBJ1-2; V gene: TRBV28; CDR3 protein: CASSRASDGYTF; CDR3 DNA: TGTGCCAGCAGCAGGGCTTCGGATGGCTACACCTTC
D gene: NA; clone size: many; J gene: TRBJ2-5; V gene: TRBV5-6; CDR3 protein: CASSLGQVWETQYF; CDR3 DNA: TGTGCCAGCAGCTTGGGCCAGGTTTGGGAGACCCAGTACTTC
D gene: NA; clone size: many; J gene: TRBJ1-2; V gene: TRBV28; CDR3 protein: CASSFGQTFNYGYTF; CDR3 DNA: TGTGCCAGCAGTTTCGGACAGACATTCAACTATGGCTACACCTTC
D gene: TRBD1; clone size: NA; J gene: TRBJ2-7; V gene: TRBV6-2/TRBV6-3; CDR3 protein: CASERQGRNEQYF; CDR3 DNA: TGTGCCAGCGAAAGACAGGGGAGGAACGAGCAGTACTTC
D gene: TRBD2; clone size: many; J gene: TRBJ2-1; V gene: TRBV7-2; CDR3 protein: CASSLGSSSGRNEQFF; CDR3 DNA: TGTGCCAGCAGCTTAGGTTCATCTAGCGGGCGTAATGAGCAGTTCTTC
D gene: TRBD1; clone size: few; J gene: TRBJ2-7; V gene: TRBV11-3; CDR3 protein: CASSSNSDRQYEQYF; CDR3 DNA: TGTGCCAGCAGCTCGAATTCGGACAGGCAATACGAGCAGTACTTC
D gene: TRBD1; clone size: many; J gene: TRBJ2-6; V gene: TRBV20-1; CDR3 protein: CSVPPQGPSSGANVLTF; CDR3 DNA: TGCAGTGTTCCCCCACAGGGGCCAAGCTCTGGGGCCAACGTCCTGACTTTC
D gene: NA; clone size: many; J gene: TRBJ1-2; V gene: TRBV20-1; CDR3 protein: CSARDWGSDGYTF; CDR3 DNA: TGCAGTGCTAGAGATTGGGGATCTGATGGCTACACCTTC
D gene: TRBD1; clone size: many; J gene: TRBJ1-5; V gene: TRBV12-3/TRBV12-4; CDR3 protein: CASTSMGTGDQPQHF; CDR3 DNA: TGTGCCAGCACCTCCATGGGGACAGGGGATCAGCCCCAGCATTTT
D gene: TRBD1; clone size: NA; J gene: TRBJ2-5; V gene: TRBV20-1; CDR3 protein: CSASPTGEETQYF; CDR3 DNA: TGCAGTGCTAGTCCCACAGGGGAGGAGACCCAGTACTTC
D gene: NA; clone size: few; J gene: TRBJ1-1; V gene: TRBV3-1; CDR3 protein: CASSNRRTEAFF; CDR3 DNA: TGTGCCAGCAGCAACCGGAGGACTGAAGCTTTCTTT
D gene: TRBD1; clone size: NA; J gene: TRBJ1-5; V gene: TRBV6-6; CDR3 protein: CASSPSTGDDQPQHF; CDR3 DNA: TGTGCCAGCAGTCCCTCGACAGGGGATGATCAGCCCCAGCATTTT
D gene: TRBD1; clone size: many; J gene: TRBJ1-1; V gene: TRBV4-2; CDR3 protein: CASSHPGQGTEAFF; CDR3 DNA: TGTGCCAGCAGCCACCCTGGACAGGGCACTGAAGCTTTCTTT
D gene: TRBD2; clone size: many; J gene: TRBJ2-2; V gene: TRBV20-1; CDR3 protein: CSAQRGGGTGELFF; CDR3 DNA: TGCAGTGCTCAGCGGGGGGGAGGCACCGGGGAGCTGTTTTTT
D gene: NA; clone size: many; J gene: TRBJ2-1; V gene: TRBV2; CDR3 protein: CASRVDRLSYNEQFF; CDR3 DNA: TGTGCCAGCAGAGTAGACAGGCTTTCCTACAATGAGCAGTTCTTC
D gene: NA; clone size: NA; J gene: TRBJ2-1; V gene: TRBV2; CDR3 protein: CASVISTGRRNEQFF; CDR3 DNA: TGTGCCAGCGTAATCAGCACGGGGCGGCGCAATGAGCAGTTCTTC
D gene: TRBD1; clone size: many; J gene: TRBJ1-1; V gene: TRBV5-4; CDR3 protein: CASSLAPGTDDTEAFF; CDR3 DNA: TGTGCCAGCAGCTTGGCCCCCGGGACAGACGACACTGAAGCTTTCTTT
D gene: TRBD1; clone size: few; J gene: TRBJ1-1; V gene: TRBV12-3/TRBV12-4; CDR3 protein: CASSPRDRRNTEAFF; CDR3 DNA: TGTGCCAGCAGTCCCCGGGACAGGAGGAACACTGAAGCTTTCTTT
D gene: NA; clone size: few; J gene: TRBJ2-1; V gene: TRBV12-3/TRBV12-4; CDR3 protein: CASSPPGLGSYNEQFF; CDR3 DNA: TGTGCCAGCAGTCCGCCGGGGCTAGGATCCTACAATGAGCAGTTCTTC
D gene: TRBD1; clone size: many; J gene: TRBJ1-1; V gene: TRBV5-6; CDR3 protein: CASSRDRSNTEAFF; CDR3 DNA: TGTGCCAGCAGCCGGGACAGGTCGAACACTGAAGCTTTCTTT
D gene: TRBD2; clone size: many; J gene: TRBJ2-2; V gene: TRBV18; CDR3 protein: CASSPRLAGEISGELFF; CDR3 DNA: TGTGCCAGCTCACCGAGACTAGCGGGAGAGATATCCGGGGAGCTGTTTTTT
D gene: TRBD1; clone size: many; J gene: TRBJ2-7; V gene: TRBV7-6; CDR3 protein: CASSLSRTGGEQYF; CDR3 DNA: TGTGCCAGCAGCTTAAGTCGGACAGGGGGAGAGCAGTACTTC
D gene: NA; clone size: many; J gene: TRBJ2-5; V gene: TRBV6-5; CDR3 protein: CASSYSGGQETQYF; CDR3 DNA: TGTGCCAGCAGTTACTCGGGCGGCCAAGAGACCCAGTACTTC
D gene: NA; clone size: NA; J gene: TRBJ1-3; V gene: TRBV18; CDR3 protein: CASSPPTGGTGNTIYF; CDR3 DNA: TGTGCCAGCTCACCACCGACCGGGGGGACTGGAAACACCATATATTTT
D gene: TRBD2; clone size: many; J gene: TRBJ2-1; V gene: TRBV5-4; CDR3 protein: CAEVRRAGGYNEQFF; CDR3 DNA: TGTGCGGAGGTGCGGCGAGCGGGAGGCTACAATGAGCAGTTCTTC
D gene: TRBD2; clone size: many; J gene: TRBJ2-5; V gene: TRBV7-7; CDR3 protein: CASSVAGARETQYF; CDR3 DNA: TGTGCCAGCAGCGTAGCGGGGGCACGGGAGACCCAGTACTTC
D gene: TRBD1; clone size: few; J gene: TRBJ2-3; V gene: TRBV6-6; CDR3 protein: CASSSPDREDTQYF; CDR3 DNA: TGTGCCAGCAGTTCACCGGACAGGGAGGATACGCAGTATTTT
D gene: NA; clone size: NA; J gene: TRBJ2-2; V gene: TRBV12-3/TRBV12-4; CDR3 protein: CASSAPWERRAGELFF; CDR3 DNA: TGTGCCAGCAGCGCCCCATGGGAGCGCCGAGCCGGGGAGCTGTTTTTT
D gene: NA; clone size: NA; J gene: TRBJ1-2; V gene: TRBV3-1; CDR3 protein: CASGTQAGGYTF; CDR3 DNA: TGTGCCAGCGGCACCCAGGCGGGGGGCTACACCTTC
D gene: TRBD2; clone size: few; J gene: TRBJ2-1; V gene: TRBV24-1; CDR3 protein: CATSDPLTSANEQFF; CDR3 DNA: TGTGCCACCAGTGATCCCCTCACTAGCGCCAATGAGCAGTTCTTC